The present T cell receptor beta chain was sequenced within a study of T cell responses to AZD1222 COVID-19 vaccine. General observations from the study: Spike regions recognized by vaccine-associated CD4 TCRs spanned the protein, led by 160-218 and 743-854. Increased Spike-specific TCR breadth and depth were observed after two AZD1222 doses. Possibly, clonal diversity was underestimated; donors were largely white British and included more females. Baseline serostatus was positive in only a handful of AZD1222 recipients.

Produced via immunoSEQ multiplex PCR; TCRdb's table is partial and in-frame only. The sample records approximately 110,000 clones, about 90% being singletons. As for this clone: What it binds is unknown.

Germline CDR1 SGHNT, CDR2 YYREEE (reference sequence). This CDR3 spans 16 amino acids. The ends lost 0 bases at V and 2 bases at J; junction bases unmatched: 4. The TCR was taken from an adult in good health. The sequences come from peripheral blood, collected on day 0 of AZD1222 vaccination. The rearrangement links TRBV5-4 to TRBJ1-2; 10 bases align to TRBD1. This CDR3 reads CASSLDRQGANYGYTF. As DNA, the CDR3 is TGTGCCAGCAGCTTGGATCGACAGGGGGCGAACTATGGCTACACCTTC.